A selection of T cell receptor beta chains follows, all from one sample in a study of blood T cell repertoires in COVID-19. Profiling relied on immunoSEQ multiplex PCR, and the TCRdb table lists in-frame clones only, not all of them. Among some 120,000 clones, around 80% were seen once, and the ten largest hold about 39%. Specimen: peripheral blood. These receptors originate from a man in his forties with active or convalescent COVID-19. Both conserved end residues are part of each CDR3. The order of the fields is D gene, V gene, CDR3 length, CDR3 protein. A D gene is named only where the DNA matches it firmly.

d_call: TRBD1; v_call: TRBV19; cdr3_length: 15; cdr3_aa: CASSKPGQGNEKLFF
d_call: TRBD1; v_call: TRBV19; cdr3_length: 16; cdr3_aa: CASHRGRVGETHEQFF
d_call: TRBD1; v_call: TRBV27; cdr3_length: 15; cdr3_aa: CASSLGTGRDYEQYF
d_call: TRBD1; v_call: TRBV3-1/TRBV3-2; cdr3_length: 15; cdr3_aa: CASNSGTGETGELFF
d_call: .; v_call: TRBV29-1; cdr3_length: 14; cdr3_aa: CSVDPGLDSYEQYF
d_call: TRBD1; v_call: TRBV9; cdr3_length: 13; cdr3_aa: CASSYSGGNEQFF
d_call: TRBD2; v_call: TRBV6-5; cdr3_length: 13; cdr3_aa: CASRTSGQETQYF
d_call: .; v_call: TRBV7-7; cdr3_length: 13; cdr3_aa: CASSTQRGGELFF
d_call: .; v_call: TRBV15; cdr3_length: 17; cdr3_aa: CATAHERNRRGTGELFF
d_call: TRBD1; v_call: TRBV3-1/TRBV3-2; cdr3_length: 15; cdr3_aa: CASSLQGATIYEQYF
d_call: TRBD2; v_call: TRBV27; cdr3_length: 15; cdr3_aa: CASSLGGRVAGTQYF
d_call: TRBD1; v_call: TRBV5-6; cdr3_length: 16; cdr3_aa: CASSDTGGPMNTEAFF
d_call: TRBD1; v_call: TRBV6-2/TRBV6-3; cdr3_length: 18; cdr3_aa: CASSYDPRTGGSNQPQHF
d_call: TRBD2; v_call: TRBV7-2; cdr3_length: 15; cdr3_aa: CASSPSGISTDTQYF
d_call: .; v_call: TRBV10-3; cdr3_length: 13; cdr3_aa: CAISVQMNTEAFF
d_call: .; v_call: TRBV7-9; cdr3_length: 13; cdr3_aa: CASSLATAGGYTF
d_call: TRBD2; v_call: TRBV7-2; cdr3_length: 15; cdr3_aa: CASTLAGAGTGELFF
d_call: TRBD1; v_call: TRBV19; cdr3_length: 19; cdr3_aa: CASSAKGTGASMSENTIYF
d_call: .; v_call: TRBV18; cdr3_length: 16; cdr3_aa: CASSPPILEMNSPLHF
d_call: .; v_call: TRBV7-3; cdr3_length: 18; cdr3_aa: CASSPTFPQGSGANVLTF
d_call: TRBD1; v_call: TRBV6-5; cdr3_length: 14; cdr3_aa: CASTYRGPNEKLFF
d_call: TRBD1; v_call: TRBV4-1; cdr3_length: 15; cdr3_aa: CASSQGDRGEETQYF
d_call: TRBD2; v_call: TRBV15; cdr3_length: 15; cdr3_aa: CATSRDGGRGNEQFF
d_call: .; v_call: TRBV6-5; cdr3_length: 14; cdr3_aa: CASSYSLYNSPLHF
d_call: .; v_call: TRBV13; cdr3_length: 16; cdr3_aa: CASSPGMLSGKETQYF
d_call: .; v_call: TRBV19; cdr3_length: 12; cdr3_aa: CASTGRPYGYTF
d_call: TRBD1; v_call: TRBV9; cdr3_length: 14; cdr3_aa: CASSGGTVYGEQFF
d_call: TRBD1; v_call: TRBV6-2/TRBV6-3; cdr3_length: 18; cdr3_aa: CASSSRPLTGQANTEAFF
d_call: .; v_call: TRBV11-3; cdr3_length: 13; cdr3_aa: CASSLDRADEQFF
d_call: TRBD1; v_call: TRBV10-1; cdr3_length: 16; cdr3_aa: CASSDHGQGLTGELFF
d_call: .; v_call: TRBV7-2; cdr3_length: 15; cdr3_aa: CASSLASGGNYGYTF
d_call: .; v_call: TRBV19; cdr3_length: 14; cdr3_aa: CASSPPDRQETQYF
d_call: TRBD1; v_call: TRBV29-1; cdr3_length: 14; cdr3_aa: CSVVTGQGTDTQYF
d_call: .; v_call: TRBV6-6; cdr3_length: 10; cdr3_aa: CASLGNTIYF
d_call: .; v_call: TRBV21-1; cdr3_length: 17; cdr3_aa: CASSIGGEAFSGNTIYF
d_call: .; v_call: TRBV7-2; cdr3_length: 16; cdr3_aa: CASSLVQGSTNEKLFF
d_call: .; v_call: TRBV19; cdr3_length: 15; cdr3_aa: CASSTSGGRGSPLHF
d_call: .; v_call: TRBV28; cdr3_length: 14; cdr3_aa: CASSLYAGRYGYTF
d_call: .; v_call: TRBV6-6; cdr3_length: 13; cdr3_aa: CASSYSTGYGYTF